The 14 T cell receptor beta chains given below trace back to one sample, sequenced in a study of T-cell memory formation after mild COVID-19. A single record per CDR3 protein comes from TCRdb applying MiXCR to the 5' RACE reads. Of hundreds of thousands of distinct CDR3 sequences listed, approximately 15% were seen once; the top ten hold 2% to 2.5%. Sequenced: PBMCs or a T cell subset sorted from them (not recorded which). Receptor source: an adult woman who had mild COVID-19 (a few samples of this study predate the infection). Cell type and time point are not known.

The rearrangement joins TRBV5-1 to TRBJ1-6, with D possibly TRBD1 on 5 matching bases. The germline V gene has CDR1 SGHRS and CDR2 YFSETQ. This CDR3 contains 17 residues. V was shortened by 0 bases and J by 3 bases, with 13 bases between the two germline ends. For the CDR3, the DNA is TGCGCCAGCAGCTTGGCGTCGGGGCAGATCTATAATTCACCCCTCCACTTT. The encoded protein is CASSLASGQIYNSPLHF.

This clonotype was counted ten times or more. CDR3 protein: CASSLASGTGGDGYTF. CDR3 in DNA: TGCGCCAGCAGCTTGGCCTCCGGGACAGGGGGCGATGGCTACACCTTC. V usage is TRBV5-1 and J usage is TRBJ1-2, with 12 bases matching TRBD1. CDR3 length: 16 amino acids. Germline assignment: CDR1 SGHRS and CDR2 YFSETQ. Losses at the gene ends were 0 bases for V and 6 bases for J; bases not matched to a gene: 6.

This clonotype showed up just a few times. The CDR3 reads CAISSSGTVGSAFF. DNA of the CDR3: TGTGCCATCAGTAGTTCCGGGACAGTTGGGTCGGCTTTCTTT. The rearrangement uses TRBV10-3 and TRBJ1-1; 7 nucleotides align to TRBD1. Germline CDR1 ENHRY, CDR2 SYGVKD. V trimming: 5 bases; J trimming: 11 bases; junction bases outside the gene matches: 14. This CDR3 has 14 amino acids.

The V and J genes are TRBV5-4 and TRBJ2-1; the match to TRBD1 covers 9 bases. V gave up 3 bases and J gave up 1 base; unmatched junction bases: 5. The CDR3 runs 16 residues. Germline assignment: CDR1 SGHNT and CDR2 YYREEE (reference sequence). In DNA form, the CDR3 reads TGTGCCAGCAGCTCCCCCGGACAGGGGTCCTACAATGAGCAGTTCTTC. It encodes CASSSPGQGSYNEQFF.

J is TRBJ2-3 and V is TRBV2, with D maybe TRBD1 (6 bases). V lost 7 bases and J 4 bases, leaving 15 bases between the germline ends. The germline V gene has CDR1 SNHLY and CDR2 FYNNEI. The CDR3 is made up of 14 amino acids. The CDR3 region has the DNA TGTGCCAGCAATCCACAGGGAACCTCAGATACGCAGTATTTT. Its translation: CASNPQGTSDTQYF.

The table lists this clonotype with many counts. V usage is TRBV15 and J usage is TRBJ2-7; possibly TRBD2 for D (6 bases). V lost 0 bases, J lost 5 bases, and 14 bases lay in between. CDR1 LNHNV and CDR2 YYDKDF come from the germline V gene (reference sequence). There are 15 residues in the CDR3. The CDR3 DNA follows: TGTGCCACCAGCAGAGATCGCGGGGATTCCCACGAGCAGTACTTC. Protein product: CATSRDRGDSHEQYF.

The V call is TRBV30, the J call TRBJ2-5; 11 nucleotides align to TRBD2. V shed 0 bases, J shed 2 bases, and the junction held 8 bases outside the gene matches. CDR1 is GTSNPN and CDR2 is SVGIG in the germline V gene (reference sequence). CDR3 length equals 17 residues. The CDR3 sequence is CAWSVLGLAGGQETQYF. The CDR3 nucleotides are TGTGCCTGGAGTGTACTGGGGCTAGCGGGGGGACAAGAGACCCAGTACTTC.

The chain links TRBV6-1 to TRBJ2-2; the D gene is possibly TRBD2 (6 bases). Germline V lookup: CDR1 MNHNS, CDR2 SASEGT. The V gene lost 2 bases and the J gene lost 6 bases, with 10 bases spanning the gap. The CDR3 spans 14 residues. CDR3 sequence: CASSEWGVPGELFF. The CDR3 nucleotides read TGTGCCAGCAGTGAATGGGGGGTCCCCGGGGAGCTGTTTTTT.

The DNA for the CDR3 is TGCAGTGCTAGAGATGAGGCAGGGGGGCGTCTCCAGCATTTT. Protein product: CSARDEAGGRLQHF. The chain links TRBV20-1 to TRBJ1-5, with 7 bases matching TRBD1. Germline-derived CDR1 and CDR2 are DFQATT and SNEGSKA (reference sequence). V lost 0 bases and J lost 12; bases outside the gene matches: 11. The CDR3 totals 14 residues.

The chain couples TRBV5-1 to TRBJ2-2; D gene uncertain. Trimming removed 6 bases at V and 1 base at J, with 7 bases between. The CDR3 is 13 amino acids. In germline, CDR1 is SGHRS, CDR2 YFSETQ. The CDR3 nucleotides are TGCGCCAGCACCAACCTGAACACCGGGGAGCTGTTTTTT. Amino acid sequence: CASTNLNTGELFF.

This clonotype has just a few counts. The rearrangement links TRBV6-6 to TRBJ1-5; 10 bases fit TRBD1. V lost 2 bases, J lost 2 bases, and 6 bases stayed unmatched. Germline CDR1 MNHNY, CDR2 SVGAGI (reference sequence). CDR3 size: 17 residues. In nucleotides, the CDR3 is TGTGCCAGCAGTTACCCGGGACAGGGGCTGCGCAATCAGCCCCAGCATTTT. Encoded protein: CASSYPGQGLRNQPQHF.

This clonotype appeared many times. The chain links TRBV3-1 to TRBJ2-3; 15 bases agree with TRBD2. Germline-derived CDR1 and CDR2 are LGHDT and YNNKEL (reference sequence). CDR3 length equals 18 residues. V lost 4 bases and J lost 2; bases outside the gene matches: 7. The CDR3 bases are TGTGCCAGCAGCCGGGGAGGACTAGCGGGGGGGTACACAGATACGCAGTATTTT. This encodes CASSRGGLAGGYTDTQYF.

CDR3 bases: TGTGCCAGCAGCTTAGCGCAGGGACCTAATCAGCCCCAGCATTTT. Translated, it gives CASSLAQGPNQPQHF. The V gene is TRBV7-2, the J gene TRBJ1-5; tentative D call: TRBD1 (5 bases). V lost 0 bases and J lost 4, with 10 bases in between. CDR3 length equals 15 residues. Germline CDR1 and CDR2: SGHTA and FQGNSA.

This clonotype was seen more than once but under ten times. The chain is built from TRBV4-2 and TRBJ2-3, with a weak D call TRBD1 (7 bases). Trimming took off 4 bases at V and 0 bases at J, with 17 bases between the two ends. Germline V gene lookup returns CDR1 LGHNA and CDR2 YNFKEQ. The CDR3 extends over 17 amino acids. CDR3 protein: CASSPGGTATSTDTQYF. For the CDR3, the DNA is TGTGCCAGCAGCCCCGGCGGGACAGCGACTAGCACAGATACGCAGTATTTT.